This TCR beta chain was obtained from a study of cytomegalovirus exposure and HLA in healthy donors. Use of 60 Vbeta and 13 Jbeta primers characterized the PCR. The assay was immunoSEQ multiplex PCR, and TCRdb's table has in-frame clones only and misses some. The sample carries some 170,000 clones, roughly 76% recorded once. Notes on the study in general: For most subjects, TCR beta sequences were reported to predict HLA-A and HLA-B alleles with accuracy.

As regards this clone: The antigen is undetermined.

The sequenced sample was PBMCs. This sequence was found in a man in his sixties in good health and CMV-seronegative.

CDR3 DNA: TGTGCCAGCCATGATACATCTCGTGGCTACACCTTC. It yields the protein CASHDTSRGYTF. V is TRBV6-5 and J is TRBJ1-2; no clear D gene. There are 12 residues in the CDR3. Trimming left V 8 bases short and J 7 bases short, with 14 bases between. From germline, CDR1 is MNHEY and CDR2 SVGAGI.